This record covers a single T cell receptor (beta chain). Its target antigen remains unknown. No base qualities exist here, and no much larger clone lies one base off it. The sample comes from a study of shared clonotypes between healthy human individuals (dated by TCRdb to 2019 to 2021). Regarding the complete study: The cohort comprised two women and a few men aged 18 to 49 years. For each donor, CD4 naive and CD4 memory were each run on three plates, CD8 naive on two plates, and CD8 memory on one plate. To estimate repertoire size and how much clonotype sharing occurs between individuals, the study deeply sequenced the blood TCR repertoires of 4 to 6 healthy adults. Libraries were prepared and TCR repertoires were sequenced by different laboratories using diverse techniques, in order to increase sequencing depth and limit assay-specific biases. Leukapheresis yielded between about 0.94 and 8.9 billion PBMCs per donor. Findings and caveats that apply to the study as a whole: Rarefaction of sorted-subset datasets indicated incomplete sequencing despite the large sequencing depth. Across a handful of donors, about 5.2% of naive CD4, approximately 4% of naive CD8, 2.3% of memory CD4, and around 0.4% of memory CD8 clonotypes were shared. Compared with non-shared clonotypes, clonotypes shared by all four sorted-subset donors had higher generation probabilities. Sampling was restricted to blood, and TCR repertoires in tissues likely differ from the TCR repertoires found in blood. Estimated clonotype richness was generally larger for naive than for memory subsets. The genetic and exposure-history diversity represented was limited by the small number of donors. Based on pairwise subsampling, the degree of clonotype sharing among donors was expected to be affected by sequencing depth.

TCR CDR3 regions were amplified from genomic DNA by multiplex PCR using the deep immunoSEQ assay. Extracted genomic DNA from each cell subset was distributed evenly across all wells of several immunoSEQ 96-well plates, and each plate was treated as a replicate. For sorted subsets, about 210 ng of genomic DNA, equivalent to roughly 33,000 T cell genomes, went into each replicate PCR. The purified libraries were quantified using a Qubit 3.0 fluorometer, sized with a Bioanalyzer 2100, and then quantified again using the KAPA Library Quantification kit. A separate single-read 150-cycle Illumina NextSeq 550 flow cell was used to sequence each immunoSEQ 96-well plate. Per the original workflow: Because the immunoSEQ output included only junctional sequences and no quality scores, the filtering could not be the same as the filtering used for full-length reads. To assign V/J genes and CDR3, sequences were annotated using PyIR, a Python wrapper for IgBLAST v1.9, with IMGT germline references. Reads were removed for weak V/J assignments (E-value above 1e-6), missing CDR3, stop codons, out-of-frame junctions, or ambiguous translated residues. V3J clonotypes were defined as sequences sharing the same inferred V gene, J gene, and CDR3 amino acid sequence. The percentage overlap between two repertoires was calculated by dividing the number of shared unique clonotypes by the size of the smaller repertoire. Three approaches were used to assess repertoire richness: RTK rarefaction, the Chao1 estimator, and Recon v2.1 estimates of unobserved clonotypes. OLGA was used to compute generation probabilities for all TCRbeta clonotypes that the gDNA method yielded from a handful of donors. TCRdb limited this immuneACCESS table to in-frame rearrangements with V and J called. A share of clones is missing; checked studies link under half to unresolved V genes, and the rest is unexplained. The V and J calls and clone size come from that table; D and trimming were worked out from the DNA. The sample table shows about 580,000 clones, and roughly 98% are seen once. The ten top clones hold 0.3% of the sample.

The germline V gene (reference sequence) yields LNHNV for CDR1 and YYDKDF for CDR2. Trimming leaves V shorter by 6 bases and J shorter by 1 base, with the junction holding 9 bases beyond the gene matches. The CDR3 sequence holds 16 residues, the cysteine and phenylalanine included. Only the CDR3 portion is preserved as DNA: 48 bases, with reading frame beginning at the first base. CD8 naive samples consisted of CD45RO-negative cells that were positively selected for CCR7, yielding a CD45RA+CCR7+ population without TemRA cells. The donors were healthy, HIV-negative adults with no recently reported acute infections or vaccinations. Every donor was a Caucasian adult living in Nashville, Tennessee, USA. Blood was collected by leukapheresis, and PBMCs were isolated by Ficoll-Histopaque density gradient centrifugation and then cryopreserved in liquid nitrogen vapor phase. Analytical flow cytometry was used to check the purity and quantity of every magnetically sorted T cell population. From each sorted fraction, genomic DNA was isolated and quantified by UV absorbance on a Nanodrop 2000c.

The origin of this receptor is a man aged 25 to 40 in good health. Sequenced input: naive CD8+ T cells sorted from blood. Taken with the paper, the label for cell subset or site translates to: CD45RA+CCR7+. The chain is made from TRBV15 and TRBJ2-7; 10 junctional bases match TRBD1. The DNA is as follows: TGTGCCACCAGTACCGGGACAGGGGCCTTATCCTACGAGCAGTACTTC. The encoded protein is CATSTGTGALSYEQYF.